This T cell receptor (beta chain) was recorded in a study of blood T cell repertoires in COVID-19. Study at large: Sources were T cells, B-cell-depleted T cells, or PBMCs; the material itself was cDNA or gDNA.

Trimming stripped 5 bases from V and 7 bases from J, with 20 bases between. The germline V gene has CDR1 SEHNR and CDR2 FQNEAQ (reference sequence). The CDR3 length is 15 residues. Original handling: Amplified reference gene primers provided the basis for estimating nucleated cell counts. Sequenced by immunoSEQ multiplex PCR; TCRdb stores in-frame clones only, minus some. The V and J calls and the clone size are those of that table, but D and trimming were determined from the DNA. This sample has about 150,000 clones, with around 82% found just once. This clone was seen a handful of times. This clonotype originated in a man between 60 and 70 years old with COVID-19, enrolled during active disease. Input material: peripheral blood. The chain has TRBV7-9 and TRBJ1-1; a weak D match, TRBD1 (5 bases). The CDR3 spells CASSQFDRRKFEAFF. The CDR3 DNA follows: TGTGCCAGCAGCCAGTTCGACAGAAGGAAATTTGAAGCTTTCTTT.